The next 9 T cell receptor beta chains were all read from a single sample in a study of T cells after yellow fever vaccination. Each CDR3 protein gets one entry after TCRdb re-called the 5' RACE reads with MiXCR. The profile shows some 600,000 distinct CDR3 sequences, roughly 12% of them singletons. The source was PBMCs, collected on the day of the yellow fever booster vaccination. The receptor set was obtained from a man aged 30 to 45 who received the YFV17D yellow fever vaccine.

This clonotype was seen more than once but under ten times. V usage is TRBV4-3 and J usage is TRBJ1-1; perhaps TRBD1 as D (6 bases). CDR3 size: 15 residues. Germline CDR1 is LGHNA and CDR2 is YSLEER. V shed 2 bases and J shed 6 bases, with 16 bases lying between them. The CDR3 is CASSQPDGGNAEAFF. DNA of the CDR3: TGCGCCAGCAGCCAACCGGATGGGGGCAACGCTGAAGCTTTCTTT.

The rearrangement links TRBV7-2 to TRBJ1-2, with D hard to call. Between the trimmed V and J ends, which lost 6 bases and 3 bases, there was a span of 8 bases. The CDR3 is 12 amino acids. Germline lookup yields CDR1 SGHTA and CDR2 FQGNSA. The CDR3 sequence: CASRTGYYGYTF. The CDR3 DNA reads TGTGCCAGCAGAACCGGCTACTATGGCTACACCTTC.

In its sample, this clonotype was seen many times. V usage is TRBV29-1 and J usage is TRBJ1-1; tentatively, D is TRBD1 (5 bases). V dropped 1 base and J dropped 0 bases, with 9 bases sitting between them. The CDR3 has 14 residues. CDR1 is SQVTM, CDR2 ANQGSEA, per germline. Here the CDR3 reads CSVEAGTVNTEAFF. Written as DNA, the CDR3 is TGCAGCGTTGAAGCTGGGACGGTGAACACTGAAGCTTTCTTT.

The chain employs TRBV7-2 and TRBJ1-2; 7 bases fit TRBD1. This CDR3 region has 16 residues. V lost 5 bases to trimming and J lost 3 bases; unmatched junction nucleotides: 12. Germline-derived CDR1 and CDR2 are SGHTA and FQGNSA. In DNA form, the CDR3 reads TGTGCCAGCAGCGCCAGGACAGGCACAGGTGACTATGGCTACACCTTC. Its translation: CASSARTGTGDYGYTF.

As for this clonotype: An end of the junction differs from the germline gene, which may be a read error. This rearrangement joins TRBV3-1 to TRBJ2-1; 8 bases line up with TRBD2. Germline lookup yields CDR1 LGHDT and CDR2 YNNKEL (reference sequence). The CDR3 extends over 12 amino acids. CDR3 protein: CASSRTSTPPVF. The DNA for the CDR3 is TGTGCCAGCAGTCGGACTAGCACCCCGCCGGTCTTC.

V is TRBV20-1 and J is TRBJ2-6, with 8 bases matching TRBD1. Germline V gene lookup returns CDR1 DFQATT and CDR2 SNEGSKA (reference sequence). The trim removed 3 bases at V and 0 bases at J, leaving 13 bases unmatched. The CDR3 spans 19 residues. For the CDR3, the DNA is TGCAGTGCTAGTTCCCGAACCGGGACAGGAGTCTCTGGGGCCAACGTCCTGACTTTC. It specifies CSASSRTGTGVSGANVLTF.

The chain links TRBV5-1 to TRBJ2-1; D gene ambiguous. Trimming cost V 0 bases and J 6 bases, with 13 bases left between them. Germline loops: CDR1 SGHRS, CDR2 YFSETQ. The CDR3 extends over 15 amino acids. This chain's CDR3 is CASSLGPVTGNEQFF. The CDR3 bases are TGCGCCAGCAGCTTGGGCCCCGTCACCGGCAATGAGCAGTTCTTC.

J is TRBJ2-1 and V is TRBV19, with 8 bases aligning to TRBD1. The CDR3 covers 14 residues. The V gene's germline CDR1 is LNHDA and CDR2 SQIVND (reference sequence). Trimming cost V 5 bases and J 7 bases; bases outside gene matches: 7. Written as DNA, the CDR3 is TGTGCCAGTAGTTTCGGACAGGGTGTTAATGAGCAGTTCTTC. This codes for CASSFGQGVNEQFF.

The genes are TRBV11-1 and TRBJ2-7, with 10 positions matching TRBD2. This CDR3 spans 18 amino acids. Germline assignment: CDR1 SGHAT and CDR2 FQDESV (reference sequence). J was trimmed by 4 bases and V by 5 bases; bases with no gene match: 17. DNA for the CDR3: TGTGCCAGCAGCCCCACGTTGGTCGGGACTAGCGATGCTTACGAGCAGTACTTC. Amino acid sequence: CASSPTLVGTSDAYEQYF.